This entry concerns a single T cell receptor (beta chain). The antigen remains unidentified. The data were taken from a study of T cells after yellow fever vaccination. As for the study in general: The SMART-Seq v4 Ultra Low Input method served to prepare the low-cell-number fractions.

They built TCR cDNA with 5'RACE template switching, a step that put in a universal primer site and UMIs. TCRdb processed the 5' RACE reads anew with MiXCR; each CDR3 protein has one entry. The top ten clones hold around 15% of a sample with just under 600,000 distinct CDR3 sequences, roughly 12% of them seen once. Study-level results: The CD4 compartment and the CD8 compartment contained a small share of clonotypes in common. Abundant bulk-population clonotypes could contaminate the FACS-sorted repertoires.

The germline V gene has CDR1 SGHTA and CDR2 FQGNSA. V shed 5 bases and J shed 1 base, with 8 bases lying between them. This CDR3 comprises 13 residues. The TCR originated in a man aged 25-40 years who received the YFV17D yellow fever vaccine. Specimen: PBMCs, collected on the day of the yellow fever booster vaccination. The rearrangement uses TRBV7-2 and TRBJ1-2; D perhaps matches TRBD1 (6 bases). The CDR3 nucleotides are TGTGCCAGCAGCCCACAGGGTAACTATGGCTACACCTTC. Encoded protein: CASSPQGNYGYTF.